This TCR beta chain was found in a study of T cell repertoires in cytomegalovirus infection (dated by TCRdb to about 2019). At the level of the whole study: Donor HLA type was relevant to the analysis, as public TCR beta signatures indicated carriage of CMV infection together with the matching HLA type.

This clonotype was observed a handful of times. There is no known antigen for this receptor. Within one base of it there is no much larger clone, and no base qualities were kept. The reads were generated on an Illumina HiSeq 1500. TCRdb trimmed the raw reads at Q25, called clones with MiXCR and kept productive beta chains. When rows share a CDR3 protein, they turn into one entry using the most common DNA and genes. This sample is represented by 250,000 or so distinct CDR3 sequences; roughly 10% of them were singletons. Roughly 16% of the sample belongs to the ten largest clones. Overall study outcomes, separate from this receptor: In both this cohort and an independent approximately 350-donor cohort, the cumulative frequency of public TCR beta family members distinguished carriers of CMV infection plus the relevant HLA type. The ex vivo response was dominated by HLA-C-restricted CMV-specific TCR beta clonotypes, and the single most frequent clonotype in two of eight donors was supplied by these HLA-C-restricted clonotypes.

Trimming takes 3 bases from V and 5 bases from J, and the germline ends sit 10 bases apart. From a lookup of the germline V gene (reference sequence), CDR1 and CDR2 are SEHNR and FQNEAQ. The CDR3 measures 13 amino acids from cysteine to phenylalanine. Here the CDR3 DNA is all that survives: 39 bases in frame from base 1. The rearranged segments are TRBV7-9 and TRBJ2-5; the best D guess is TRBD2, with 5 bases matching. Material for sequencing was PBMCs. This sequence originates from a human donor in good health (CMV status not recorded). Some clones in this sample may be carry-over from other donors' samples. The DNA is TGTGCCAGCAGCTTTGGTCCGGGGGAGACCCAGTACTTC. Its protein reads: CASSFGPGETQYF.